Presented here are 24 T cell receptor beta chains from one specimen sequenced in a study of T cell clonotyping in hematopoietic cell transplantation. Produced via immunoSEQ multiplex PCR; TCRdb's table is partial and in-frame only. The repertoire consists of some 1,900 clones, with roughly three quarters occurring once and the leading ten covering approximately 8.8%. The material sequenced was peripheral blood mononuclear cells. The receptors here all came from a man aged 30-40 years in good health. Some clones in this sample may be carry-over from other donors' samples.

V and J are TRBV11-2 and TRBJ2-7; D perhaps matches TRBD1 (5 bases). The ends were cut back, 4 bases at V and 1 base at J, with 11 bases in the middle. This CDR3 comprises 14 residues. Germline-derived CDR1 and CDR2 are SGHAT and FQNNGV. CDR3 in amino acids: CASSYTDTSYEQYF. CDR3 sequence (DNA): TGTGCCAGCAGCTACACGGACACATCCTACGAGCAGTACTTC.

V usage is TRBV4-1 and J usage is TRBJ1-6; D not certain. The germline V gene encodes CDR1 MGHRA and CDR2 YSYEKL. Trimming cost V 0 bases and J 8 bases, with 11 bases left between them. The CDR3 is made up of 15 amino acids. The DNA for the CDR3 is TGCGCCAGCAGCCAAGAAGGGAATTTGGATTCACCCCTCCACTTT. This translates into CASSQEGNLDSPLHF.

There are a few counts of this clone. The CDR3 protein is CASSGVGRGYTF. The CDR3 DNA sequence: TGTGCCAGCAGTGGGGTGGGCAGAGGCTACACCTTC. The rearrangement links TRBV2 to TRBJ1-2; no definite D call. The CDR3 length is 12 residues. The ends were cut back, 4 bases at V and 8 bases at J, with 11 bases in the middle. Germline-derived CDR1 and CDR2 are SNHLY and FYNNEI. Combining the CDR3 with reference TRBV2 and TRBJ1-2 gives the whole variable domain EPEVTQTPSHQVTQMGQEVILRCVPISNHLYFYWYRQILGQKVEFLVSFYNNEISEKSEIFDDQFSVERPDGSNFTLKIRSTKLEDSAMYFCASSGVGRGYTFGSGTRLTVV.

The gene calls are TRBV7-2 and TRBJ2-2; 8 bases align to TRBD2. With 6 bases clipped from V and 6 bases from J, the junction kept 15 bases outside the gene matches. CDR3 length equals 17 residues. The V gene's germline CDR1 is SGHTA and CDR2 FQGNSA. The CDR3 region has the DNA TGTGCCAGCAGTCCTGAAAGGAGGACTAGCTCCCCCGGGGAGCTGTTTTTT. It translates to CASSPERRTSSPGELFF. The variable domain in full, with the rest retrieved from reference TRBV7-2 and TRBJ2-2, is GAGVSQSPSNKVTEKGKDVELRCDPISGHTALYWYRQSLGQGLEFLIYFQGNSAPDKSGLPSDRFSAERTGGSVSTLTIQRTQQEDSAVYLCASSPERRTSSPGELFFGEGSRLTVL.

This sequence joins TRBV29-1 and TRBJ1-1; D remains ambiguous. Trimming cost V 6 bases and J 3 bases, with 8 bases left between them. Germline V CDR1 and CDR2: SQVTM, ANQGSEA. The CDR3 length is 11 residues. The CDR3 DNA reads as TGCAGCGTAGAGGAATACACTGAAGCTTTCTTT. Protein product: CSVEEYTEAFF. Using reference TRBV29-1 and TRBJ1-1 for the parts outside the CDR3, the full variable domain is SAVISQKPSRDICQRGTSLTIQCQVDSQVTMMFWYRQQPGQSLTLIATANQGSEATYESGFVIDKFPISRPNLTFSTLTVSNMSPEDSSIYLCSVEEYTEAFFGQGTRLTVV.

This clone was observed a few times. The V and J genes are TRBV7-9 and TRBJ1-5; 7 nucleotides align to TRBD1. The CDR3 has 16 amino acids. Germline-derived CDR1 and CDR2 are SEHNR and FQNEAQ (reference sequence). V trimming: 0 bases; J trimming: 3 bases; junction bases outside the gene matches: 5. This CDR3 is CASSLAGQSLNQPQHF. The CDR3 DNA sequence: TGTGCCAGCAGCTTAGCGGGACAGTCACTCAATCAGCCCCAGCATTTT.

This chain uses TRBV9 with TRBJ1-2; no clear D gene. Germline V lookup: CDR1 SGDLS, CDR2 YYNGEE. The CDR3 loop spans 15 amino acids. Trimming stripped 0 bases from V and 0 bases from J, with 9 bases between. This chain's CDR3 is CASSVGRLANYGYTF. As DNA, the CDR3 is TGTGCCAGCAGCGTAGGAAGGTTAGCTAACTATGGCTACACCTTC.

The chain is built from TRBV27 and TRBJ2-5, with 7 positions matching TRBD2. Germline trimming cut 5 bases from V and 5 bases from J; bases unmatched to any gene: 8. Germline-derived CDR1 and CDR2 are MNHEY and SMNVEV (reference sequence). The CDR3 contains 14 residues. CDR3 DNA sequence: TGTGCCAGCAGTGTGAAGCGGGATGGGGAGACCCAGTACTTC. Residues: CASSVKRDGETQYF.

This clone came up once. This chain connects TRBV29-1 to TRBJ2-7; no clear D. The ends were cut back, 3 bases at V and 0 bases at J, with 18 bases in the middle. CDR1 and CDR2 from the germline V gene are SQVTM and ANQGSEA. CDR3 size: 16 residues. CDR3 amino acids: CSVEGRPQPSSYEQYF. DNA of the CDR3: TGCAGCGTTGAGGGCAGACCTCAGCCCAGCTCCTACGAGCAGTACTTC.

V is TRBV6-5 and J is TRBJ1-3; D is ambiguous. Germline lookup yields CDR1 MNHEY and CDR2 SVGAGI. The CDR3 spans 13 residues. Trimming took 3 bases from V and 0 from J, leaving 3 bases between them. This CDR3 is CASSYSSGNTIYF. The CDR3 coding sequence is TGTGCCAGCAGTTATAGCTCTGGAAACACCATATATTTT.

This clone was detected only a few times. V gene TRBV19 combines with J gene TRBJ1-4, with D unclear. The CDR3 runs 11 residues. Deletions cut 5 bases from V and 12 bases from J, with 10 bases between. Germline CDR1 reads LNHDA; CDR2 reads SQIVND (reference sequence). The CDR3, as DNA: TGTGCCAGTAGTGACCAGTTAGAACTGTTTTTT. It codes for CASSDQLELFF.

This clone was picked up one time. This chain joins TRBV30 and TRBJ1-3; D is uncertain. Germline V gene lookup returns CDR1 GTSNPN and CDR2 SVGIG (reference sequence). V shed 4 bases and J shed 0 bases, with 16 bases lying between them. The CDR3 sequence is 16 residues long. The CDR3: CAWIDKISSSGNTIYF. The CDR3 DNA reads TGTGCCTGGATCGACAAAATTAGTAGCTCTGGAAACACCATATATTTT.

The V gene is TRBV11-3, the J gene TRBJ2-6; TRBD1 aligns across 8 bases. V lost 10 bases to trimming and J lost 4 bases; unmatched junction nucleotides: 12. Germline-derived CDR1 and CDR2 are SGHNT and YENEEA. The length of the CDR3 is 16 residues. For the CDR3, the DNA is TGTGCCACCACGACAGGGGCGAGGCTCGGGGCCAACGTCCTGACTTTC. Protein product: CATTTGARLGANVLTF.

The chain links TRBV27 to TRBJ2-3; no firm D call. The CDR3 runs to 14 residues. V dropped 3 bases and J dropped 4 bases, with 11 bases sitting between them. The germline V gene has CDR1 MNHEY and CDR2 SMNVEV (reference sequence). CDR3 DNA sequence: TGTGCCAGCAGTTTTGGTGTACCCCCAGATACGCAGTATTTT. It is translated as CASSFGVPPDTQYF.

The rearrangement joins TRBV30 to TRBJ1-6; 12 nucleotides align to TRBD1. The V segment lost 5 bases and the J segment 7 bases; nucleotides outside the gene matches: 3. The CDR3 contains 14 residues. CDR1 and CDR2 (germline): GTSNPN, SVGIG (reference sequence). CDR3 bases: TGTGCCTGGGAGGGACAGGGGGCCAATTCACCCCTCCACTTT. It yields the protein CAWEGQGANSPLHF.

This clone occurred a few times. This chain uses TRBV5-6 with TRBJ2-5; D might be TRBD1 (5 bases). The DNA end favors TRBJ2-7, so the J call may be wrong. CDR3 size: 14 residues. Germline values: CDR1 SGHDT, CDR2 YYEEEE. The CDR3 region has the DNA TGTGCCAGCAGCTCGGAATTCAGGGCTTACGAGCAGTACTTC. Its translation is CASSSEFRAYEQYF.

The V gene is TRBV2, the J gene TRBJ1-1; D call uncertain. CDR3 length: 13 amino acids. V gave up 1 base and J gave up 3 bases, with 6 bases separating them. Germline V gene lookup returns CDR1 SNHLY and CDR2 FYNNEI. As DNA, the CDR3 is TGTGCCAGCAGTGAAGGGCGAGACACTGAAGCTTTCTTT. It is translated as CASSEGRDTEAFF.

This clone was recorded only once. CDR3 region: CASSQDRTTRKFF. In nucleotides, the CDR3 is TGCGCCAGCAGCCAAGATCGAACGACACGGAAGTTCTTC. This chain links TRBV4-1 with TRBJ2-1; the D is unclear. Germline CDR1 is MGHRA and CDR2 is YSYEKL. The V and J ends lost 0 bases and 14 bases respectively, with 14 bases between them. The CDR3 has 13 amino acids.

The CDR3, as DNA: TGTGCCAGCAGTTACTCCCTCGGGGCCGGGGAGCTGTTTTTT. Translated: CASSYSLGAGELFF. The chain links TRBV6-6 to TRBJ2-2, with a weak D call TRBD2 (5 bases). CDR3 length: 14 amino acids. From germline, CDR1 is MNHNY and CDR2 SVGAGI (reference sequence). V lost 0 bases and J 6 bases, leaving 8 bases between the germline ends.

This clone was observed a handful of times. The V call is TRBV7-2, the J call TRBJ1-5; a possible D gene is TRBD1 (5 bases). This CDR3 region has 13 residues. Trimming cost V 1 base and J 6 bases, with 7 bases left between them. CDR1 and CDR2 from the germline V gene are SGHTA and FQGNSA. The CDR3 DNA follows: TGTGCCAGCAGCTTAGGGGGGATTCAGCCCCAGCATTTT. Encoded protein: CASSLGGIQPQHF.

This chain uses TRBV28 with TRBJ2-7; 7 nucleotides match TRBD1. CDR1 is MDHEN and CDR2 is SYDVKM in the germline V gene. J was trimmed by 4 bases and V by 11 bases; bases with no gene match: 11. There are 13 residues in the CDR3. As DNA, the CDR3 is TGTGCCGCTTCCGGGACAGACCCTTACGAGCAGTACTTC. Encoded protein: CAASGTDPYEQYF.

Of note for this clone: This sample also contains other DNA sequences that code for the same CDR3. The rearrangement joins TRBV6-5 to TRBJ1-5, with 7 nucleotides matching TRBD1. This CDR3 region has 14 residues. The V and J ends lost 5 bases and 5 bases, in that order; junction bases with no gene match: 6. CDR1 is MNHEY, CDR2 SVGAGI, per germline. CDR3 DNA sequence: TGTGCCAGCAGTCAGGACAGGTCGTATCAGCCCCAGCATTTT. Its translation is CASSQDRSYQPQHF.

On this clone: The sample contains more than one DNA sequence encoding this CDR3. The J gene is TRBJ1-1, the V gene TRBV4-2; 10 bases agree with TRBD1. The CDR3 spans 18 residues. V lost 1 base and J lost 5; bases outside the gene matches: 13. CDR1 is LGHNA, CDR2 YNFKEQ, per germline. CDR3 DNA: TGTGCCAGCAGCCAAGGTAGGGGACAGGGGCCTTCCGGGACTGAAGCTTTCTTT. This codes for CASSQGRGQGPSGTEAFF.

The chain links TRBV4-2 to TRBJ2-7, with 8 bases identical to TRBD2. V shed 2 bases and J 0 bases; nucleotides not matched to a gene: 6. The CDR3 extends over 16 amino acids. Germline-derived CDR1 and CDR2 are LGHNA and YNFKEQ. The CDR3 DNA sequence: TGTGCCAGCAGCCAAATTCCGCGGGAGGCCTCCTACGAGCAGTACTTC. This translates into CASSQIPREASYEQYF.